This T cell receptor (beta chain) was documented in a study of post-analysis software for immune sequencing data. Study observations and caveats: For normalized Chao1 diversity, multiple sclerosis patients scored significantly lower than controls did. Four or five TRBV segments were significantly more frequent in patients than in controls. TRBV5-6, TRBV5-1 and TRBV20-1 were among these segments.

Unique molecular identifiers were built into the TCR beta cDNA libraries. Roughly 500,000 cDNA molecules were obtained per 1 to 10 million input T cells. TCRdb itself ran the PCR reads through MiXCR, one entry per CDR3 protein. The table shows about 820,000 distinct CDR3 sequences, with roughly 58% occurring only once. As for this clonotype: Its target is not known.

Germline V gene data show CDR1 as MNHNS and CDR2 as SASEGT. This CDR3 has 13 residues. With 5 bases clipped from V and 5 bases from J, the junction kept 5 bases outside the gene matches. The sequence was obtained from a girl aged 10-17 years with multiple sclerosis. Sequencing was performed on blood. V and J are TRBV6-1 and TRBJ1-1; 7 bases are a match to TRBD1. The CDR3 nucleotides read TGTGCCAGCAGTCGCCGGACAGGTACTGAAGCTTTCTTT. Its protein product is CASSRRTGTEAFF.